These 16 T cell receptor beta chains originate from one sample sequenced in a study of blood T cell repertoires in COVID-19. This table comes from immunoSEQ multiplex PCR, and its TCRdb copy is limited to in-frame clones, with some not included. The repertoire holds 270,000 or so clones, with about 89% as singletons. Sequenced input: peripheral blood. All receptors derive from a man aged 40-50 years with active or convalescent COVID-19.

J is TRBJ2-3 and V is TRBV5-6; D may be TRBD1 (6 bases). The CDR3 sequence is 15 residues long. Trimming removed 2 bases at V and 2 bases at J, with 12 bases between. Germline V gene data show CDR1 as SGHDT and CDR2 as YYEEEE. The CDR3 spells CASSLDRLPTDTQYF. The CDR3 DNA sequence: TGTGCCAGCAGCTTAGACAGGTTACCCACAGATACGCAGTATTTT.

The genes are TRBV3-1 (or the pseudogene TRBV3-2) and TRBJ2-7; 9 nucleotides agree with TRBD1. The CDR3 length is 14 residues. Trimming took 6 bases from V and 4 from J; bases not matched to a gene: 7. Germline assignment: CDR1 LGHDT and CDR2 YNNKEL (reference sequence). The chain's CDR3 is CASSPTGGIYEQYF. In DNA form, the CDR3 reads TGTGCCAGCAGTCCGACAGGGGGGATTTACGAGCAGTACTTC.

This sequence joins TRBV10-3 and TRBJ2-7; 7 bases map to TRBD2. With 7 bases clipped from V and 2 bases from J, the junction kept 8 bases outside the gene matches. Germline V lookup: CDR1 ENHRY, CDR2 SYGVKD. This CDR3 has 14 amino acids. CDR3 sequence: CAINGGRETYEQYF. CDR3 DNA sequence: TGTGCCATCAATGGTGGGAGGGAAACCTACGAGCAGTACTTC.

The genes are TRBV2 and TRBJ1-5; the D is unclear. The CDR3 covers 14 residues. Germline CDR1 reads SNHLY; CDR2 reads FYNNEI. Trimming took off 3 bases at V and 7 bases at J, with 13 bases between the two ends. CDR3 residues: CASSENTSDQPQHF. The CDR3 nucleotides read TGTGCCAGCAGTGAGAATACGAGCGACCAGCCCCAGCATTTT.

This chain uses TRBV10-3 with TRBJ1-6; D may be TRBD1 (6 bases). V lost 5 bases, J lost 7 bases, and 18 bases lay in between. In germline, CDR1 is ENHRY, CDR2 SYGVKD. This CDR3 is 16 amino acids long. As DNA, the CDR3 is TGTGCCATCAGTATTAGCCAGGGGCCAGGGAATTCACCCCTCCACTTT. This gives the protein CAISISQGPGNSPLHF.

The chain combines TRBV19 with TRBJ1-1, with D possibly being TRBD1 (5 bases). Germline CDR1 reads LNHDA; CDR2 reads SQIVND (reference sequence). V was clipped by 5 bases and J by 2 bases, with 9 bases between them. The CDR3 is 13 residues long. The CDR3 protein is CASSPTGNTEAFF. DNA for the CDR3: TGTGCCAGTAGTCCCACAGGTAACACTGAAGCTTTCTTT. Variable domain in full (rest from reference TRBV19 and TRBJ1-1): DGGITQSPKYLFRKEGQNVTLSCEQNLNHDAMYWYRQDPGQGLRLIYYSQIVNDFQKGDIAEGYSVSREKKESFPLTVTSAQKNPTAFYLCASSPTGNTEAFFGQGTRLTVV.

V usage is TRBV4-1 and J usage is TRBJ2-1; 14 bases map to TRBD2. The ends lost 2 bases at V and 3 bases at J; junction bases unmatched: 6. CDR3 length equals 18 residues. Germline V gives CDR1 MGHRA, CDR2 YSYEKL. The CDR3, as DNA: TGCGCCAGCAGCCAATTGACTAGCGGGAGGGCCCTCTACAATGAGCAGTTCTTC. Its translation is CASSQLTSGRALYNEQFF.

V gene TRBV19 combines with J gene TRBJ1-5, with D possibly TRBD1 on 5 matching bases. There are 16 residues in the CDR3. Trimming took 5 bases from V and 7 from J, leaving 21 bases between them. Germline values: CDR1 LNHDA, CDR2 SQIVND (reference sequence). The CDR3 protein is CASSPRAGSWDQPQHF. In DNA, the CDR3 is TGTGCCAGTAGTCCTCGGGCGGGGTCGTGGGACCAGCCCCAGCATTTT.

This clone was recorded a few times. The gene calls are TRBV12-3 or TRBV12-4 and TRBJ1-2; no clear D gene. The CDR3 is made up of 12 amino acids. Trimming cost V 3 bases and J 4 bases, with 6 bases left between them. The CDR3 is CASSFEGYGYTF. The CDR3 nucleotides read TGTGCCAGCAGTTTTGAGGGCTATGGCTACACCTTC.

The chain has TRBV10-3 and TRBJ1-6, with TRBD1 identical over 7 bases. The CDR3 is made up of 16 amino acids. Germline V gene lookup returns CDR1 ENHRY and CDR2 SYGVKD. V lost 5 bases and J lost 5; bases outside the gene matches: 9. The chain's CDR3 is CAISSPRGQHNSPLHF. DNA for the CDR3: TGTGCCATCAGTTCCCCGCGGGGACAGCATAATTCACCCCTCCACTTT.

The chain uses TRBV2 and TRBJ1-1; 7 bases align to TRBD1. V was pared by 1 base and J by 8 bases, with 13 bases of the junction left unmatched. Germline assignment: CDR1 SNHLY and CDR2 FYNNEI. The CDR3 totals 16 residues. The CDR3: CASSEGLQGPLAEAFF. CDR3 in DNA: TGTGCCAGCAGTGAAGGGTTACAGGGGCCTCTGGCAGAAGCTTTCTTT. Full variable domain (rest looked up from reference TRBV2 and TRBJ1-1): EPEVTQTPSHQVTQMGQEVILRCVPISNHLYFYWYRQILGQKVEFLVSFYNNEISEKSEIFDDQFSVERPDGSNFTLKIRSTKLEDSAMYFCASSEGLQGPLAEAFFGQGTRLTVV.

The rearrangement uses TRBV9 and TRBJ2-7, with D possibly being TRBD1 (5 bases). CDR3 length: 14 amino acids. The ends were cut back, 4 bases at V and 3 bases at J, with 14 bases in the middle. Looked up from germline, CDR1 is SGDLS and CDR2 is YYNGEE. The CDR3 region is CASSPGQIIYEQYF. DNA for the CDR3: TGTGCCAGCAGCCCCGGACAAATTATCTACGAGCAGTACTTC.

This chain uses TRBV19 with TRBJ2-2; TRBD2 aligns across 7 bases. CDR1 is LNHDA, CDR2 SQIVND, per germline (reference sequence). V shed 5 bases, J shed 4 bases, and the junction held 13 bases outside the gene matches. The CDR3 extends over 17 amino acids. The CDR3 here is CASSFAGEMLSTGELFF. The CDR3 coding sequence is TGTGCCAGTAGTTTCGCGGGGGAGATGTTAAGCACCGGGGAGCTGTTTTTT.

This clone was detected once. V gene TRBV11-2 combines with J gene TRBJ2-7, with TRBD2 matching over 11 bases. The V gene's germline CDR1 is SGHAT and CDR2 FQNNGV. Unmatched junction bases numbered 2, after V lost 4 bases and J lost 0 bases. This CDR3 is 15 amino acids long. The CDR3 nucleotides are TGTGCCAGCAGCTACGGACTAGCGGGCTCCTACGAGCAGTACTTC. This gives the protein CASSYGLAGSYEQYF.

The J gene is TRBJ2-3, the V gene TRBV5-6; D not certain. Trimming pared 4 bases from V and 8 bases from J, leaving 14 bases between. The CDR3 has 13 amino acids. Germline V gene lookup returns CDR1 SGHDT and CDR2 YYEEEE. This chain's CDR3 is CASSTGSMGTQYF. DNA for the CDR3: TGTGCCAGCAGCACCGGGTCCATGGGTACGCAGTATTTT. Based on the CDR3 plus reference TRBV5-6 and TRBJ2-3, the full variable domain is DAGVTQSPTHLIKTRGQQVTLRCSPKSGHDTVSWYQQALGQGPQFIFQYYEEEERQRGNFPDRFSGHQFPNYSSELNVNALLLGDSALYLCASSTGSMGTQYFGPGTRLTVL.

This clone has just a few counts. The chain links TRBV30 to TRBJ2-3; tentative D call: TRBD2 (5 bases). V lost 3 bases and J 3 bases, leaving 13 bases between the germline ends. The CDR3 runs 14 residues. The V gene's germline CDR1 is GTSNPN and CDR2 SVGIG (reference sequence). CDR3 protein: CAWRMGRGTDTQYF. Written as DNA, the CDR3 is TGTGCCTGGAGGATGGGTCGGGGTACAGATACGCAGTATTTT.